The TCR beta chain under discussion was sequenced for a study of CD8 T cells in ankylosing spondylitis. Whole-study results and caveats: Matched synovial fluid from ankylosing spondylitis patients was reported to be enriched for disease-linked clones. CD8+ by phenotype, disease-linked clones were relatively rare in peripheral blood. Characteristic, it appeared, of ankylosing spondylitis blood was a TCR beta motif of several highly homologous variants.

The germline gives CDR1 DFQATT, CDR2 SNEGSKA (reference sequence). The CDR3 length is 16 residues. V shed 4 bases and J 2 bases; nucleotides not matched to a gene: 12. As the method for making TCR beta libraries, quantitative 5'-RACE with molecular barcodes was used. TCRdb re-called the 5' RACE reads with MiXCR, one entry per CDR3 protein. The data show about 250,000 distinct CDR3 sequences, approximately 20% seen once. This clonotype occurred many times. The target antigen is unknown. The material sequenced was blood, either unsorted or a sorted T cell fraction (not recorded which). The chain combines TRBV20-1 with TRBJ2-5; TRBD2 aligns across 8 bases. The origin of this receptor is a male donor with ankylosing spondylitis or in good health (not recorded which). CDR3 region: CSAITATSGEQETQYF. Here the CDR3 DNA reads TGCAGTGCTATCACGGCAACTAGCGGAGAACAAGAGACCCAGTACTTC.